These 16 T cell receptor beta chains came from one sample sequenced in a study of T cell changes during pregnancy in multiple sclerosis. Libraries were prepared by immunoSEQ multiplex PCR; TCRdb keeps only in-frame clonotypes and omits some of them. Of around 80,000 clones listed, under 95% are singletons. Sequenced material: peripheral blood, taken before pregnancy. The origin of the receptors is a female donor with multiple sclerosis, enrolled in a pregnancy study.

In its sample, this clone was seen once. The CDR3 region is CADQQGWIYEQYF. In DNA, the CDR3 is TGTGCCGACCAGCAGGGGTGGATCTACGAGCAGTACTTC. This chain joins TRBV10-3 and TRBJ2-7, with D perhaps matching TRBD1 (6 bases). There are 13 residues in the CDR3. Trimming stripped 11 bases from V and 3 bases from J, with 17 bases between. Germline assignment: CDR1 ENHRY and CDR2 SYGVKD.

V usage is TRBV6-6 and J usage is TRBJ2-7, with D maybe TRBD1 (5 bases). Trimming shortened V by 8 bases and J by 0 bases, and 14 bases separated the two germline ends. Germline V gene sequence: CDR1 MNHNY, CDR2 SVGAGI (reference sequence). This CDR3 spans 14 amino acids. DNA for the CDR3: TGTGCCAGCTCCCCCCCGACAGCCTCCTACGAGCAGTACTTC. As protein: CASSPPTASYEQYF.

V is TRBV18 and J is TRBJ2-7; D is perhaps TRBD2 (5 bases). V shed 0 bases and J shed 1 base, with 10 bases lying between them. The CDR3 has 15 residues. Germline loops: CDR1 KGHSH, CDR2 LQKENI. The CDR3 nucleotides read TGTGCCAGCTCACCACCGAACAGAGGGTCCTACGAGCAGTACTTC. Translation: CASSPPNRGSYEQYF.

The V gene is TRBV28, the J gene TRBJ1-5, with D hard to call. V was cut by 3 bases and J by 0 bases, with 6 bases left in between. The germline gives CDR1 MDHEN, CDR2 SYDVKM. The CDR3 has 14 amino acids. The chain's CDR3 is CASSFGGSNQPQHF. CDR3 bases: TGTGCCAGCAGTTTCGGCGGTAGCAATCAGCCCCAGCATTTT. Full variable domain (remainder filled in from reference TRBV28 and TRBJ1-5): DVKVTQSSRYLVKRTGEKVFLECVQDMDHENMFWYRQDPGLGLRLIYFSYDVKMKEKGDIPEGYSVSREKKERFSLILESASTNQTSMYLCASSFGGSNQPQHFGDGTRLSIL.

The J gene is TRBJ1-1, the V gene TRBV7-2; 8 bases fit TRBD1. The CDR3 totals 16 residues. Per the germline V gene, CDR1 is SGHTA and CDR2 is FQGNSA. J gave up 4 bases and V 2 bases, and 9 bases lay outside the gene matches. The CDR3 here is CASSLLQGRGRTEAFF. The DNA for the CDR3 is TGTGCCAGCAGCTTATTACAGGGCAGGGGGCGCACTGAAGCTTTCTTT.

V is TRBV5-4 and J is TRBJ2-6; TRBD1 matches 7 bases. Germline trimming cut 0 bases from V and 8 bases from J; bases unmatched to any gene: 2. The CDR3 has 14 amino acids. Per germline, CDR1 SGHNT and CDR2 YYREEE (reference sequence). The CDR3 spells CASSLDRGTNVLTF. The CDR3 region has the DNA TGTGCCAGCAGCTTGGACAGGGGCACCAACGTCCTGACTTTC.

CDR3 region: CASSSRLDTTLEEQYF. In DNA, the CDR3 is TGTGCCAGCAGCTCCAGACTAGACACTACCCTGGAAGAGCAGTACTTC. The gene calls are TRBV11-2 and TRBJ2-7; D is perhaps TRBD2 (6 bases). Trimming took 4 bases from V and 7 from J, leaving 23 bases between them. Germline V gives CDR1 SGHAT, CDR2 FQNNGV. The CDR3 has 16 residues.

The rearrangement links TRBV4-2 to TRBJ2-5, with 16 bases lining up with TRBD2. This CDR3 has 16 amino acids. J lost 4 bases, V lost 3 bases, and 2 bases had no gene match. Germline-derived CDR1 and CDR2 are LGHNA and YNFKEQ. CDR3 coding DNA: TGTGCCAGCAGCCAGGGACTAGCGGGAGGGCCAGAGACCCAGTACTTC. This gives the protein CASSQGLAGGPETQYF.

The V call is TRBV21-1, the J call TRBJ2-3; TRBD1, as called in the table, went unchecked against the DNA. TRBV21-1 is described as a pseudogene. This CDR3 spans 16 amino acids. The CDR3 protein is CASSPEDSPYTDTQYF. In DNA form, the CDR3 reads TGTGCCAGCAGCCCAGAGGACAGTCCTTACACAGATACGCAGTATTTT.

The chain employs TRBV5-1 and TRBJ1-1; the match to TRBD1 covers 7 bases. The germline V gene has CDR1 SGHRS and CDR2 YFSETQ. The J segment lost 4 bases and the V segment lost 7 bases, leaving 10 bases of the junction unmatched. There are 14 residues in the CDR3. The CDR3 loop reads CASLLSQGSTEAFF. CDR3 bases: TGCGCCAGCCTTCTTTCACAGGGGTCCACTGAAGCTTTCTTT.

In its sample, this clone was seen once. The rearrangement joins TRBV27 to TRBJ1-2; D gene uncertain. Trimming took off 7 bases at V and 0 bases at J, with 12 bases between the two ends. Germline V gives CDR1 MNHEY, CDR2 SMNVEV (reference sequence). The CDR3 sequence is 14 residues long. Here the CDR3 reads CASKLDGANYGYTF. In DNA form, the CDR3 reads TGTGCCAGCAAACTGGACGGGGCTAACTATGGCTACACCTTC.

V and J are TRBV19 and TRBJ2-3; a weak D match, TRBD1 (5 bases). CDR1 LNHDA and CDR2 SQIVND come from the germline V gene (reference sequence). The CDR3 contains 14 residues. The V end was cut by 6 bases, the J end by 7 bases, with 17 bases between. In DNA form, the CDR3 reads TGTGCCAGTAGAAGACAGTCCCCGGGTTATACGCAGTATTTT. This gives the protein CASRRQSPGYTQYF.

This chain links TRBV7-9 with TRBJ2-5; possibly TRBD1 for D (5 bases). Germline CDR1 SEHNR, CDR2 FQNEAQ (reference sequence). This CDR3 contains 15 residues. Deletions cut 5 bases from V and 2 bases from J, with 15 bases between. Here the CDR3 reads CASSLVPDNQETQYF. DNA for the CDR3: TGTGCCAGCAGCCTAGTACCGGACAATCAAGAGACCCAGTACTTC.

This rearrangement joins TRBV11-2 to TRBJ1-1, with TRBD1 as a possible D gene (6 bases). CDR3 length: 17 residues. V lost 2 bases and J 0 bases, leaving 16 bases between the germline ends. Germline loops: CDR1 SGHAT, CDR2 FQNNGV. The chain's CDR3 is CASSLIRGGGLNTEAFF. The CDR3 nucleotides read TGTGCCAGCAGCTTAATAAGGGGCGGGGGGCTGAACACTGAAGCTTTCTTT.

The V gene is TRBV27, the J gene TRBJ1-2; the D gene is possibly TRBD1 (6 bases). This CDR3 comprises 16 residues. V lost 6 bases, J lost 5 bases, and 22 bases lay in between. Germline CDR1 and CDR2: MNHEY and SMNVEV (reference sequence). As DNA, the CDR3 is TGTGCCAGCAGCCTTACGCTGGAACAGGGCGCGTATGGCTACACCTTC. Translated: CASSLTLEQGAYGYTF.

This rearrangement joins TRBV5-4 to TRBJ1-3; tentative D call: TRBD1 (5 bases). Germline V lookup: CDR1 SGHNT, CDR2 YYREEE (reference sequence). CDR3 length equals 14 residues. Deletions cut 1 base from V and 2 bases from J, with 7 bases between. CDR3 nucleotide sequence: TGTGCCAGCAGCTTGAGCAGGGCTGGAAACACCATATATTTT. As protein: CASSLSRAGNTIYF.